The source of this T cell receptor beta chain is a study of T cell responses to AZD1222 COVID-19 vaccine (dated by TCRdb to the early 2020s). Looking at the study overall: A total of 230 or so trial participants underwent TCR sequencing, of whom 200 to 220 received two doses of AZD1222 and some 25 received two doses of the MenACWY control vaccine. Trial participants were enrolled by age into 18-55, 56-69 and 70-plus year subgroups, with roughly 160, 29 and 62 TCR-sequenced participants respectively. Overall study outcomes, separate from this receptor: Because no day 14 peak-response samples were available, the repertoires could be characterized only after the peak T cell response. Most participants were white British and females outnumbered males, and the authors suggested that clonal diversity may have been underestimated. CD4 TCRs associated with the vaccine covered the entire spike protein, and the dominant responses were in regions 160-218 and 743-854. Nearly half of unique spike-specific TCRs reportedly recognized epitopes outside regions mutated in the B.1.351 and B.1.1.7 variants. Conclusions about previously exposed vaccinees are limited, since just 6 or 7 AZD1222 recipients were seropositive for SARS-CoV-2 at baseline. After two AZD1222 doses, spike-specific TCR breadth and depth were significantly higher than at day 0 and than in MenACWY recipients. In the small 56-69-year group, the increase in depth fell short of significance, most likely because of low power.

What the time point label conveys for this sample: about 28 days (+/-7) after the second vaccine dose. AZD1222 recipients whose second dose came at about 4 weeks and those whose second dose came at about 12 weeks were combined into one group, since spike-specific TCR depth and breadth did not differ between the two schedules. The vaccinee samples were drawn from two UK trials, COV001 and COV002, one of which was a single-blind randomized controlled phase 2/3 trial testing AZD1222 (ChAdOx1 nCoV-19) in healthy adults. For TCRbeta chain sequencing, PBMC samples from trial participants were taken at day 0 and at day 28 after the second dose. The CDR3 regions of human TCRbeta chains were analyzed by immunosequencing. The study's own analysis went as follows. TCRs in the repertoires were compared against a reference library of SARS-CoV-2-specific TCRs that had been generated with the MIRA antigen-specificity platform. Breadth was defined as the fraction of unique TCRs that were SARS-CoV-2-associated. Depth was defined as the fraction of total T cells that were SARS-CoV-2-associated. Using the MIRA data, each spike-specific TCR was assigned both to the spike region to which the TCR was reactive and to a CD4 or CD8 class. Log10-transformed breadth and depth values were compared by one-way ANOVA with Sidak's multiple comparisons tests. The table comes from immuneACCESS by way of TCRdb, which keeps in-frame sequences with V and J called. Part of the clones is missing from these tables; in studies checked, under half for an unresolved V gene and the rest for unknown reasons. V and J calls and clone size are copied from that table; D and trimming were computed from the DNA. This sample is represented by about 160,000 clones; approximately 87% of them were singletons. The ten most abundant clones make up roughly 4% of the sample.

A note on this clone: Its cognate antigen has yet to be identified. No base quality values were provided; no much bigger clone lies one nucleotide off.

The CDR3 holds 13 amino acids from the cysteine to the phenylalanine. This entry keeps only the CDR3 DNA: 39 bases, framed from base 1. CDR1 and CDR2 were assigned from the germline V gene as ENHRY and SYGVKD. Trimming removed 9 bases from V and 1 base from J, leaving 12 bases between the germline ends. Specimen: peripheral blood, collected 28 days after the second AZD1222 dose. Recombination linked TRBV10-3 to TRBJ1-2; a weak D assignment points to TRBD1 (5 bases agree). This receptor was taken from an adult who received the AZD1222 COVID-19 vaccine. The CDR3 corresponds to CAIHRPGNYGYTF. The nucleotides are TGTGCCATTCACAGGCCCGGTAACTATGGCTACACCTTC.